The 10 T cell receptor delta chains below were found in one sample sequenced in a study of gamma-delta chains in newborns, infants, children. TCRdb reanalysed the reads with CATT. This sample carries a few thousand delta-chain clones, more than 30% of them seen once, and the ten largest clones take 13% to 15%. Source material: blood. The source is a child who received the measles vaccine.

This chain connects TRDV3 to TRDJ1; D call uncertain. The CDR3 has 15 residues. CDR1 is TVYSNPD and CDR2 is GDNSRS in the germline V gene (reference sequence). V gave up 0 bases and J gave up 3 bases, with 17 bases separating them. The CDR3 sequence: CAFRSVPLTSDKLIF. The CDR3 nucleotides are TGTGCCTTTAGATCCGTCCCGCTTACTTCCGATAAACTCATCTTT.

This clone appeared a few times. The V gene is TRDV2, the J gene TRDJ1; 11 bases fit TRDD3. J gave up 5 bases and V 0 bases, and 10 bases lay outside the gene matches. There are 17 residues in the CDR3. Germline V CDR1 and CDR2: GEAIGNYY, EKD. The DNA for the CDR3 is TGTGCCTGTGACACCGGTGTGGTCTGGGGGATACTGGATAAACTCATCTTT. It translates to CACDTGVVWGILDKLIF.

Worth noting for this clone: It differs at one base from a far larger clone, so likely a read error. The same CDR3 also results from other DNA sequences found in this sample. The chain links TRDV1 to TRDJ1, with D perhaps TRDD3 (5 bases). CDR1 and CDR2 (germline): TSWWSYY, QGS. Trimming stripped 2 bases from V and 2 bases from J, with 12 bases between. The CDR3 has 15 residues. DNA of the CDR3: TGTGCTCTTGGGGAAGCGCCCTGGGATACCGATAAACTCATCTTT. Translating it yields CALGEAPWDTDKLIF.

This chain links TRDV3 with TRDJ1, with D maybe TRDD3 (6 bases). The germline V gene encodes CDR1 TVYSNPD and CDR2 GDNSRS (reference sequence). The CDR3 has 19 residues. V lost 3 bases and J lost 1, with 30 bases in between. CDR3 sequence: CALLSGPTCGGGGTDKLIF. In nucleotides, the CDR3 is TGTGCCTTACTTTCAGGCCCTACCTGTGGTGGGGGCGGCACCGATAAACTCATCTTT.

The rearrangement joins TRDV1 to TRDJ1, with TRDD3 matching 10 bases. The germline V gene has CDR1 TSWWSYY and CDR2 QGS. The V segment lost 2 bases and the J segment 3 bases; nucleotides outside the gene matches: 12. The CDR3 loop spans 18 amino acids. Here the CDR3 reads CALGEGENWGMVPDKLIF. The CDR3 region has the DNA TGTGCTCTTGGGGAAGGGGAAAACTGGGGGATGGTACCCGATAAACTCATCTTT.

The rearrangement uses TRDV1 and TRDJ2, with unresolved D. The CDR3 consists of 19 residues. Trimming stripped 0 bases from V and 3 bases from J, with 20 bases between. CDR1 is TSWWSYY and CDR2 is QGS in the germline V gene. The CDR3 here is CALGELKRNPDRVTAQLFF. CDR3 nucleotides: TGTGCTCTTGGGGAACTTAAGAGAAACCCCGACCGAGTGACAGCACAACTCTTCTTT.

Within the sample, this clone is medium-sized. The CDR3 DNA reads as TGTGCCTGTGACTGGGGGATACGCTCCTGGGACACCCGACAGATGTTTTTC. This sequence encodes CACDWGIRSWDTRQMFF. V and J are TRDV2 and TRDJ3; TRDD3 aligns across 11 bases. Germline V gene lookup returns CDR1 GEAIGNYY and CDR2 EKD. Unmatched junction bases numbered 0, after V lost 3 bases and J lost 0 bases. The CDR3 is made up of 17 amino acids.

In the case of this clone: At one boundary the junction diverges from the germline segment, which might be a read error. The chain links TRDV1 to TRDJ3; 11 bases are a match to TRDD3. The CDR3 runs to 24 residues. Germline V gene lookup returns CDR1 TSWWSYY and CDR2 QGS. CDR3 amino acids: CALGELILPTGWGIPRWDTRQMFF. The CDR3 coding sequence is TGTGCCCTTGGGGAACTCATCCTTCCTACAGGCTGGGGGATACCTCGCTGGGACACCCGACAGATGTTTTTC.

For this clone: A read error may produce the germline difference seen at one junction end. Other DNA sequences in the sample encode the same CDR3. The rearrangement links TRDV1 to TRDJ1; 9 bases are a match to TRDD3. From germline, CDR1 is TSWWSYY and CDR2 QGS. CDR3 size: 22 residues. CDR3 DNA: TGTGCTCTAGGGGAACCGAGCACCGGACGCGTACTGGGGGACTCGGGAACCGATAAACTCATCTTT. It encodes CALGEPSTGRVLGDSGTDKLIF.

The chain has TRDV2 and TRDJ1; possible D gene TRDD3, 6 bases. Trimming cost V 3 bases and J 0 bases, with 10 bases left between them. Germline values: CDR1 GEAIGNYY, CDR2 EKD. This CDR3 is 14 amino acids long. CDR3 nucleotides: TGTGCCTGTGACGCCTGGGGATACACCGATAAACTCATCTTT. Protein: CACDAWGYTDKLIF.